Each of the 22 T cell receptor beta chains below was sequenced from the same sample in a study of blood T cells in healthy people across ages. The use of a sample-barcoded 5' primer and a J-beta primer mix characterized a second PCR of about 7 to 12 cycles. TCRdb redid the calling of the 5' RACE reads with MiXCR, one entry per CDR3 protein. This table holds about 1.6 million distinct CDR3 sequences, around 35% found once. Sequenced: blood. The receptors stem from a woman under 40 in good health.

The V gene is TRBV7-3, the J gene TRBJ2-7; the D call may be TRBD1 or TRBD2 (7 bases each). There are 14 residues in the CDR3. V dropped 6 bases and J dropped 7 bases, with 19 bases sitting between them. Germline V gene lookup returns CDR1 SGHTA and CDR2 FQGTGA. The CDR3 sequence: CASRGGGSDNEQYF. In DNA, the CDR3 is TGTGCCAGCAGGGGAGGGGGCAGTGACAATGAGCAGTACTTC.

The chain employs TRBV5-1 and TRBJ2-3; D could derive from TRBD1 or TRBD2 (5 bases each). The CDR3 consists of 15 residues. The germline V gene encodes CDR1 SGHRS and CDR2 YFSETQ. Trimming cost V 3 bases and J 3 bases, with 14 bases left between them. The CDR3 sequence is CASSWGWEGTDTQYF. In nucleotides, the CDR3 is TGCGCCAGCAGCTGGGGGTGGGAAGGGACAGATACGCAGTATTTT.

This clonotype was counted between two and nine times. The rearrangement uses TRBV7-2 and TRBJ1-2; no definite D call. This CDR3 has 14 residues. V lost 3 bases and J 1 base, leaving 9 bases between the germline ends. Germline V gene sequence: CDR1 SGHTA, CDR2 FQGNSA. Here the CDR3 reads CASSLDAFNYGYTF. The CDR3 DNA sequence: TGTGCCAGCAGCTTGGACGCCTTTAACTATGGCTACACCTTC.

The chain recombines TRBV11-2 with TRBJ2-3, with a tentative D call TRBD2 (7 bases). The germline gives CDR1 SGHAT, CDR2 FQNNGV. The CDR3 is made up of 14 amino acids. Trimming removed 5 bases from V and 8 bases from J, with 17 bases in between. CDR3 amino acids: CASSNQGGAVTQYF. The CDR3 DNA reads TGTGCCAGCAGCAATCAAGGGGGGGCGGTTACGCAGTATTTT.

This clonotype was detected ten times or more. The chain carries TRBV2 and TRBJ2-1; 13 bases align to TRBD2. From germline, CDR1 is SNHLY and CDR2 FYNNEI. With 7 bases clipped from V and 6 bases from J, the junction kept 6 bases outside the gene matches. This CDR3 has 15 residues. The CDR3 region has the DNA TGTGCCAGCACCCCTACTAGCGGGAGGGCCAATGAGCAGTTCTTC. It encodes CASTPTSGRANEQFF.

Concerning this clonotype: This may be a read error: a much more frequent sequence differs by one nucleotide. This chain connects TRBV20-1 to TRBJ2-7, with 12 bases identical to TRBD1. Germline CDR1 DFQATT, CDR2 SNEGSKA (reference sequence). With 6 bases clipped from V and 7 bases from J, the junction kept 16 bases outside the gene matches. CDR3 size: 16 residues. CDR3 sequence reads: CSAYASGQGAVNEQYF. CDR3 nucleotide sequence: TGCAGTGCGTACGCCTCGGGACAGGGGGCGGTCAATGAGCAGTACTTC.

The chain joins TRBV20-1 to TRBJ2-3, with D maybe TRBD2 (7 bases). The CDR3 covers 19 residues. Trimming cost V 4 bases and J 1 base, with 27 bases left between them. Germline V gives CDR1 DFQATT, CDR2 SNEGSKA (reference sequence). The chain's CDR3 is CSATPREWGGSLRTDTQYF. Written as DNA, the CDR3 is TGCAGTGCTACCCCCCGGGAGTGGGGGGGCAGTTTACGCACAGATACGCAGTATTTT.

This clonotype was picked up a small number of times. This sequence joins TRBV9 and TRBJ2-3, with 14 bases fitting TRBD2. J gave up 3 bases and V 1 base, and 13 bases lay outside the gene matches. The CDR3 extends over 20 amino acids. Germline CDR1 reads SGDLS; CDR2 reads YYNGEE. CDR3 amino acids: CASSVPGLAGGGSVTDTQYF. The CDR3 DNA reads as TGTGCCAGCAGCGTACCAGGACTAGCGGGAGGCGGTTCGGTTACAGATACGCAGTATTTT.

This clonotype was found once. The rearrangement links TRBV13 to TRBJ1-1; the match to TRBD1 covers 9 bases. The trim removed 5 bases at V and 0 bases at J, leaving 7 bases unmatched. Germline V CDR1 and CDR2: PRHDT, FYEKMQ (reference sequence). The CDR3 length is 16 residues. Written as DNA, the CDR3 is TGTGCCAGCAGCATATCCGGGACAGGGATGAACACTGAAGCTTTCTTT. Encoded protein: CASSISGTGMNTEAFF.

As DNA, the CDR3 is TGTGCCAGCCGGCTTTATGAGAACACTGAAGCTTTCTTT. Its protein is CASRLYENTEAFF. This chain links TRBV2 with TRBJ1-1; D is uncertain. The CDR3 is made up of 13 amino acids. Deletions cut 8 bases from V and 1 base from J, with 11 bases between. Germline V lookup: CDR1 SNHLY, CDR2 FYNNEI.

The chain carries TRBV7-9 and TRBJ2-7, with D tentatively TRBD1 or TRBD2 (5 bases each). CDR3 length: 15 amino acids. V was shortened by 6 bases and J by 2 bases, with 17 bases between the two germline ends. Germline V CDR1 and CDR2: SEHNR, FQNEAQ (reference sequence). The CDR3 DNA follows: TGTGCCAGCAGTCACGACCGGGACGGTACCTACGAGCAGTACTTC. It yields the protein CASSHDRDGTYEQYF.

The table lists this clonotype with many counts. A much larger clone sits a single nucleotide away, making a read error possible. CDR3 DNA sequence: TGTGCCAGCAGTTCCGGGGGCTTCGAGCAGTACTTC. Its protein is CASSSGGFEQYF. The genes are TRBV7-2 and TRBJ2-7, with D perhaps given as TRBD1 or TRBD2 (6 bases each). CDR3 length equals 12 residues. Trimming took 6 bases from V and 6 from J, leaving 12 bases between them. Germline values: CDR1 SGHTA, CDR2 FQGNSA. The full variable domain, rest sourced from reference TRBV7-2 and TRBJ2-7, is GAGVSQSPSNKVTEKGKDVELRCDPISGHTALYWYRQSLGQGLEFLIYFQGNSAPDKSGLPSDRFSAERTGGSVSTLTIQRTQQEDSAVYLCASSSGGFEQYFGPGTRLTVT.

The chain links TRBV3-1 to TRBJ1-4; no firm D call. In germline, CDR1 is LGHDT, CDR2 YNNKEL (reference sequence). The CDR3 totals 13 residues. The germline V and J ends were trimmed by 3 bases and 7 bases, with 9 bases remaining between them. This chain's CDR3 is CASSHLEGEKLFF. In DNA, the CDR3 is TGTGCCAGCAGCCATTTGGAAGGTGAAAAACTGTTTTTT.

This clonotype was found a few times. V usage is TRBV9 and J usage is TRBJ2-1, with D perhaps TRBD2 (7 bases). This CDR3 has 15 amino acids. From germline, CDR1 is SGDLS and CDR2 YYNGEE. Trimming removed 3 bases at V and 7 bases at J, with 17 bases between. CDR3 DNA sequence: TGTGCCAGCAGCGGGGACCAAAAGGGGGGGAATGAGCAGTTCTTC. Its protein is CASSGDQKGGNEQFF. The entire variable domain, with the rest obtained from reference TRBV9 and TRBJ2-1, is as follows: DSGVTQTPKHLITATGQRVTLRCSPRSGDLSVYWYQQSLDQGLQFLIQYYNGEERAKGNILERFSAQQFPDLHSELNLSSLELGDSALYFCASSGDQKGGNEQFFGPGTRLTVL.

The gene calls are TRBV4-2 and TRBJ1-2; a weak D match, TRBD1 (5 bases). V was shortened by 1 base and J by 2 bases, with 11 bases between the two germline ends. The CDR3 extends over 15 amino acids. Germline-derived CDR1 and CDR2 are LGHNA and YNFKEQ. CDR3: CASSQGAGLNYGYTF. In nucleotides, the CDR3 is TGTGCCAGCAGCCAAGGAGCAGGGCTAAACTATGGCTACACCTTC.

In its sample, this clonotype was seen a few times. This may be a read error: a much more frequent sequence differs by one nucleotide. V and J are TRBV10-3 and TRBJ1-2, with D possibly matching TRBD1 (5 bases). CDR3 length: 13 amino acids. CDR1 is ENHRY, CDR2 SYGVKD, per germline. As DNA, the CDR3 is TGTGCCATCGCACAGGACCGGGACTATAGCTACACCTTC. Translated: CAIAQDRDYSYTF.

This clonotype showed up just a few times. The chain is built from TRBV9 and TRBJ1-2, with 8 bases fitting TRBD1. The CDR3 consists of 14 residues. V shed 3 bases, J shed 4 bases, and the junction held 5 bases outside the gene matches. Germline V CDR1 and CDR2: SGDLS, YYNGEE. CDR3 nucleotide sequence: TGTGCCAGCAGCGCGACAGGGGAAGCCTATGGCTACACCTTC. Amino acid sequence: CASSATGEAYGYTF.

In its sample, this clonotype was seen many times. The chain joins TRBV29-1 to TRBJ2-5; D gene ambiguous. This CDR3 contains 11 residues. V was trimmed by 4 bases and J by 5 bases, leaving 8 bases between them. CDR1 SQVTM and CDR2 ANQGSEA come from the germline V gene. CDR3 DNA: TGCAGCGTTGTAGGAAGGGAGACCCAGTACTTC. Translating it yields CSVVGRETQYF.

This clonotype appeared many times. V is TRBV29-1 and J is TRBJ2-7, with 10 positions matching TRBD2. Germline V gives CDR1 SQVTM, CDR2 ANQGSEA. CDR3 length equals 13 residues. V trimming: 5 bases; J trimming: 3 bases; junction bases outside the gene matches: 4. In DNA form, the CDR3 reads TGCAGCGTTCGGACTAGCGGTAACTACGAGCAGTACTTC. Encoded protein: CSVRTSGNYEQYF.

This chain links TRBV12-3 or TRBV12-4 with TRBJ1-2; D is undetermined. Trimming pared 6 bases from V and 6 bases from J, leaving 14 bases between. This CDR3 has 13 residues. In DNA form, the CDR3 reads TGTGCCAGCAGCCCGGGCCCCGCCAATGGCTACACCTTC. This encodes CASSPGPANGYTF.

This clonotype was counted between two and nine times. The chain joins TRBV10-2 to TRBJ2-5; D unclear. Germline CDR1 and CDR2: WSHSY and SAAADI. Deletions cut 3 bases from V and 4 bases from J, with 6 bases between. There are 12 residues in the CDR3. The CDR3 sequence is CASSELVETQYF. The CDR3 DNA sequence: TGCGCCAGCAGTGAATTAGTAGAGACCCAGTACTTC.

The rearrangement joins TRBV5-1 to TRBJ1-6, with D unclear. Trimming left V 3 bases short and J 9 bases short, with 13 bases between. CDR1 and CDR2 from the germline V gene are SGHRS and YFSETQ. This CDR3 contains 14 residues. Here the CDR3 reads CASSSAHSGSPLHF. CDR3 coding DNA: TGCGCCAGCAGCTCGGCCCACTCCGGTTCACCCCTCCACTTT.